This TCR beta chain stems from a study of shared clonotypes between healthy human individuals. The germline V gene encodes CDR1 SQVTM and CDR2 ANQGSEA. The germline V and J ends were trimmed by 6 bases and 0 bases, with 9 bases remaining between them. CDR3 size: 12 residues. Libraries were prepared by immunoSEQ multiplex PCR; TCRdb keeps only in-frame clonotypes and omits some of them. The table shows 470,000 or so clones, with about 78% occurring only once. The source of this sequence is a middle-aged woman in good health. Some clones in this sample may be carry-over from other donors' samples. The chain recombines TRBV29-1 with TRBJ2-7, with D perhaps being TRBD1 or TRBD2 (5 bases each). Sequenced sample: PBMCs. CDR3 loop: CSVGTSSYEQYF. Written as DNA, the CDR3 is TGCAGCGTGGGGACGAGCTCCTACGAGCAGTACTTC.